Listed below are T cell receptor beta chains from one sample, sequenced in a study of blood T cell repertoires in COVID-19. Assay: immunoSEQ multiplex PCR; the TCRdb copy retains only in-frame clones and omits some. The table has about 480,000 clones, 70% to 90% seen once. Sequencing was carried out using PBMCs or T cells enriched from blood (not recorded which). The receptors derive from a woman in her sixties who had recovered from COVID-19. CDR3s include the opening cysteine and the closing phenylalanine or tryptophan. The D gene is left open where the match is weak. Only some rows state a clone size, as once, few, many or a class for expanded clones.

CDR3aa: CASTLGGDDTEAFF
CDR3nt: TGTGCCAGCACCCTCGGCGGGGATGACACTGAAGCTTTCTTT
abundance: once
v_gene: TRBV9
j_gene: TRBJ1-1
d_gene: NA

CDR3aa: CASSPDRGYEQYF
CDR3nt: TGTGCCAGCAGCCCGGACAGGGGCTACGAGCAGTACTTC
abundance: NA
v_gene: TRBV6-5
j_gene: TRBJ2-7
d_gene: TRBD1

CDR3aa: CASSLGGLETQYF
CDR3nt: TGCGCCAGCAGCTTGGGGGGGCTAGAGACCCAGTACTTC
abundance: NA
v_gene: TRBV5-1
j_gene: TRBJ2-5
d_gene: NA

CDR3aa: CASSKGQYTEAFF
CDR3nt: TGTGCCAGCAGTAAAGGACAGTACACTGAAGCTTTCTTT
abundance: once
v_gene: TRBV2
j_gene: TRBJ1-1
d_gene: NA

CDR3aa: CATSADRDNEQFF
CDR3nt: TGTGCCACCAGTGCGGACAGGGACAATGAGCAGTTCTTC
abundance: NA
v_gene: TRBV24-1
j_gene: TRBJ2-1
d_gene: TRBD1

CDR3aa: CASRGSGRDEQYF
CDR3nt: TGTGCCAGCAGAGGTAGCGGCCGGGACGAGCAGTACTTC
abundance: NA
v_gene: TRBV6-5
j_gene: TRBJ2-7
d_gene: NA

CDR3aa: CASSKQGAVAYEQYF
CDR3nt: TGTGCCAGCAGCAAACAGGGGGCTGTGGCCTACGAGCAGTACTTC
abundance: NA
v_gene: TRBV14
j_gene: TRBJ2-7
d_gene: TRBD1

CDR3aa: CASSSTRGRNEQFF
CDR3nt: TGTGCCAGCAGCTCTACGAGGGGGCGTAATGAGCAGTTCTTC
abundance: NA
v_gene: TRBV7-2
j_gene: TRBJ2-1
d_gene: TRBD1

CDR3aa: CASSQNSGSSGNTIYF
CDR3nt: TGTGCCAGCAGCCAAAACTCGGGGAGCTCTGGAAACACCATATATTTT
abundance: NA
v_gene: TRBV3-1/TRBV3-2
j_gene: TRBJ1-3
d_gene: NA

CDR3aa: CASTTGQGAKTQYF
CDR3nt: TGTGCCAGCACCACGGGACAGGGGGCGAAGACCCAGTACTTC
abundance: NA
v_gene: TRBV3-1/TRBV3-2
j_gene: TRBJ2-5
d_gene: TRBD1

CDR3aa: CASSLDRYNEQFF
CDR3nt: TGTGCCAGCAGCTTGGACAGGTACAATGAGCAGTTCTTC
abundance: NA
v_gene: TRBV7-6
j_gene: TRBJ2-1
d_gene: TRBD1

CDR3aa: CASSEDRGTGNTIYF
CDR3nt: TGTGCCAGCAGTGAGGACAGGGGGACCGGAAACACCATATATTTT
abundance: NA
v_gene: TRBV6-4
j_gene: TRBJ1-3
d_gene: TRBD1

CDR3aa: CASSPIGDTEAFF
CDR3nt: TGCGCCAGCAGCCCCATCGGGGACACTGAAGCTTTCTTT
abundance: NA
v_gene: TRBV5-1
j_gene: TRBJ1-1
d_gene: NA

CDR3aa: CASGWGHLNQPQHF
CDR3nt: TGTGCTAGTGGTTGGGGGCATCTCAATCAGCCCCAGCATTTT
abundance: NA
v_gene: TRBV12-5
j_gene: TRBJ1-5
d_gene: NA